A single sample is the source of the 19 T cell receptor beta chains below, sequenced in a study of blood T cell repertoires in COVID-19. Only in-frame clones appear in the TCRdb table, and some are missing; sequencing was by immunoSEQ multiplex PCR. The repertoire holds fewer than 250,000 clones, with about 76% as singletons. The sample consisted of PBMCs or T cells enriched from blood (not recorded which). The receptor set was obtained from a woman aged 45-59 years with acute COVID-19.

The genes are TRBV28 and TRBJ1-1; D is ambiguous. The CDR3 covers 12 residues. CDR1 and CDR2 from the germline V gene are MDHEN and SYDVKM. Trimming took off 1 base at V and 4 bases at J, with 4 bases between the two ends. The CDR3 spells CASSLSGTEAFF. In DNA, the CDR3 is TGTGCCAGCAGTTTATCAGGCACTGAAGCTTTCTTT.

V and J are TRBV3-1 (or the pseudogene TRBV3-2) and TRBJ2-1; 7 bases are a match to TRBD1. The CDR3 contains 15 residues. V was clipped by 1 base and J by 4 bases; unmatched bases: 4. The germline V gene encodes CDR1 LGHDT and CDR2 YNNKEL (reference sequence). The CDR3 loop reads CASSQGRGLYNEQFF. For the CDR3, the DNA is TGTGCCAGCAGCCAAGGTAGGGGGCTATACAATGAGCAGTTCTTC.

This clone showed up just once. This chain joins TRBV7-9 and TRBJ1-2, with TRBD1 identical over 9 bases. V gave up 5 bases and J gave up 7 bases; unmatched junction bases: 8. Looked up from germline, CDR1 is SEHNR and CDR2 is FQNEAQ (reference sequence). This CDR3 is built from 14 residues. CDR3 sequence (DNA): TGTGCCAGCAGCCTCCCGGGACAGGGAGGTGGCTACACCTTC. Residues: CASSLPGQGGGYTF.

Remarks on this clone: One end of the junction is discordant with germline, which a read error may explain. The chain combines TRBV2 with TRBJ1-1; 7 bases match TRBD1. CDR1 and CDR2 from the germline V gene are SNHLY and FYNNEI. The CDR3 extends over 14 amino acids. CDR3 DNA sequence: TGTGCCAGCAGCGTACAGGGGCTGAACCCTGAAGCTTTCTTT. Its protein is CASSVQGLNPEAFF.

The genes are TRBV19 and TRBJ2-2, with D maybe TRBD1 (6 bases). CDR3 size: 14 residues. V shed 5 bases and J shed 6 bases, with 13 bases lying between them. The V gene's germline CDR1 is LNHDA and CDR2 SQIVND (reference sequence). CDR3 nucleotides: TGTGCCAGTAGTTTAATGGGGGCTGCCGGGGAGCTGTTTTTT. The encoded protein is CASSLMGAAGELFF.

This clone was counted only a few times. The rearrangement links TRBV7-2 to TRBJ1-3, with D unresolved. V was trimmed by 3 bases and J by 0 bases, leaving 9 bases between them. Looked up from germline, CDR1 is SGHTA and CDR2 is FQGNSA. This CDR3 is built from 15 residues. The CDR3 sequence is CASSLTAHSGNTIYF. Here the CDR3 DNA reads TGTGCCAGCAGCTTGACTGCCCACTCTGGAAACACCATATATTTT.

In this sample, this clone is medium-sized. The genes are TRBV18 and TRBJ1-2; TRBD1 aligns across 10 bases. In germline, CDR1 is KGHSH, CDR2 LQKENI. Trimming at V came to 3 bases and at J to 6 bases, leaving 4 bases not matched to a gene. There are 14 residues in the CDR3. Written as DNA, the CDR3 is TGTGCCAGCTCACCTGGGACAGGGGCTGATGGCTACACCTTC. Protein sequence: CASSPGTGADGYTF.

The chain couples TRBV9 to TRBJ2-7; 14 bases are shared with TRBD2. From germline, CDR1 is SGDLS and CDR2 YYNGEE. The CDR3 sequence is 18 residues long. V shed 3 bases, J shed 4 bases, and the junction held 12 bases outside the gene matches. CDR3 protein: CASSAQGRTSGRIYEQYF. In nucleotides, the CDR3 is TGTGCCAGCAGCGCCCAAGGTCGGACTAGCGGGAGGATATACGAGCAGTACTTC.

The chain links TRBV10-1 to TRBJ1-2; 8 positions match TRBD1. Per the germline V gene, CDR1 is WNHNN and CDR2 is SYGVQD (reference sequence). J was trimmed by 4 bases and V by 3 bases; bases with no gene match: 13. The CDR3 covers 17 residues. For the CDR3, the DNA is TGCGCCAGCAGTGACCTCTCGACCAGGGGGCGAGTCTATGGCTACACCTTC. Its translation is CASSDLSTRGRVYGYTF.

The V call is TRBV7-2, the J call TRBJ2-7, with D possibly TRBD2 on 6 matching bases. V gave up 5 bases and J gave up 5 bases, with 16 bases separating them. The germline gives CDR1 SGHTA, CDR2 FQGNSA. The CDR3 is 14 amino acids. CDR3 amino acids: CASSLRGGDHEQYF. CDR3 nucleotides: TGTGCCAGCAGCCTACGCGGCGGGGACCACGAGCAGTACTTC.

The CDR3 here is CASSLGYSGGAADTQYF. As DNA, the CDR3 is TGTGCCAGCAGCTTAGGTTACAGCGGGGGGGCCGCAGATACGCAGTATTTT. The chain employs TRBV11-3 and TRBJ2-3; TRBD2 agrees at 10 bases. This CDR3 has 17 residues. V lost 1 base and J lost 4; bases outside the gene matches: 8. The germline CDR1 and CDR2 sequences are SGHNT and YENEEA. Using reference TRBV11-3 and TRBJ2-3 for the parts outside the CDR3, the full variable domain is EAGVVQSPRYKIIEKKQPVAFWCNPISGHNTLYWYLQNLGQGPELLIRYENEEAVDDSQLPKDRFSAERLKGVDSTLKIQPAELGDSAVYLCASSLGYSGGAADTQYFGPGTRLTVL.

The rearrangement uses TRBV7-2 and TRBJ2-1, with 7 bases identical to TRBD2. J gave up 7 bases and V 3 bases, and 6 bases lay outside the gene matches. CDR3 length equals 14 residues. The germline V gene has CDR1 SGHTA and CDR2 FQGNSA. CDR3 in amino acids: CASSFLTSRNEQFF. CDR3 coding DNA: TGTGCCAGCAGCTTTCTGACTAGCCGGAATGAGCAGTTCTTC.

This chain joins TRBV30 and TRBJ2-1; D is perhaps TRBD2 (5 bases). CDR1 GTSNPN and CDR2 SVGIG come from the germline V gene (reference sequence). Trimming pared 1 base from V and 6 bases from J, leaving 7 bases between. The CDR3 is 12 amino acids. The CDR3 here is CAWSGSGNEQFF. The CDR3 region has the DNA TGTGCCTGGAGTGGGAGCGGCAATGAGCAGTTCTTC.

The CDR3 bases are TGTGCCAGCAGCCCCCGGACAGGGAAATCTGAAGCTTTCTTT. It translates to CASSPRTGKSEAFF. This chain links TRBV7-2 with TRBJ1-1; 8 nucleotides align to TRBD1. With V trimmed by 5 bases and J by 6 bases, 8 bases remained unmatched. The CDR3 totals 14 residues. Germline V gene sequence: CDR1 SGHTA, CDR2 FQGNSA.

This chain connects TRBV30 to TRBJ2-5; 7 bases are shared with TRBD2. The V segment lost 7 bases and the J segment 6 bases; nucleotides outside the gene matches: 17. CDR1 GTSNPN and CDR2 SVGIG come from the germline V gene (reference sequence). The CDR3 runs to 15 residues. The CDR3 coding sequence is TGTGCCTCCAACGCAGCGGGACGGGGGTCGAAGACCCAGTACTTC. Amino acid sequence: CASNAAGRGSKTQYF.

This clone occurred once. The CDR3 DNA follows: TGTGCCAGCAGCTCCCCTCGGACAGGGGGCTACGAGCAGTACTTC. It translates to CASSSPRTGGYEQYF. V gene TRBV7-2 combines with J gene TRBJ2-7, with 10 bases aligning to TRBD1. Germline-derived CDR1 and CDR2 are SGHTA and FQGNSA. This CDR3 spans 15 amino acids. Trimming removed 4 bases from V and 3 bases from J; junction bases left unmatched: 6.

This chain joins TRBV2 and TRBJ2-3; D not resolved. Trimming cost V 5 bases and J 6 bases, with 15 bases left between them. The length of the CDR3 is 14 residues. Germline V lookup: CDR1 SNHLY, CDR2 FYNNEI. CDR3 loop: CASSQITVADTQYF. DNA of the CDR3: TGTGCCAGCAGTCAAATAACAGTGGCGGATACGCAGTATTTT. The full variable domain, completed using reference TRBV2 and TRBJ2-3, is EPEVTQTPSHQVTQMGQEVILRCVPISNHLYFYWYRQILGQKVEFLVSFYNNEISEKSEIFDDQFSVERPDGSNFTLKIRSTKLEDSAMYFCASSQITVADTQYFGPGTRLTVL.

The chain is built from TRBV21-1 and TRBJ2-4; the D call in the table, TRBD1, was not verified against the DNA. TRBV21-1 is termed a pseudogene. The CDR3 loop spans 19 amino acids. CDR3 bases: TGTGCCAGCAGCAAACGAGTGACGGACAGGGGGCTTACAGAAAACATTCAGTACTTC. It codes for CASSKRVTDRGLTENIQYF.

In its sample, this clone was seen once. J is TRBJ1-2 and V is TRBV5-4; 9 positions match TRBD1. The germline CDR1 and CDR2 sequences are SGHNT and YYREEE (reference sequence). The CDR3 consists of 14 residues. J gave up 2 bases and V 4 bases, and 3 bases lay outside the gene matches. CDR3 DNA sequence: TGTGCCAGCAGCCAGGGACAGGGAAACTATGGCTACACCTTC. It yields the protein CASSQGQGNYGYTF.